Presented here are 11 T cell receptor beta chains from one specimen sequenced in a study of identical twins. TCRdb redid the calling of the 5' RACE reads with MiXCR, one entry per CDR3 protein. The data hold 600,000 to 700,000 distinct CDR3 sequences, with 21% observed a single time. The sample also formed part of further work on T cells expressing NK-cell markers.

The sequencing sample was made of PBMCs. These receptors were taken from a woman between 18 and 29 years old in good health.

This clonotype was seen a few times. The chain links TRBV6-5 to TRBJ1-5, with D unclear. Germline values: CDR1 MNHEY, CDR2 SVGAGI. The V end was cut by 4 bases, the J end by 6 bases, with 13 bases between. The CDR3 extends over 14 amino acids. As DNA, the CDR3 is TGTGCCAGCAGTTCCGACTGGGGTAGTCAGCCCCAGCATTTT. Protein sequence: CASSSDWGSQPQHF.

The rearrangement uses TRBV7-2 and TRBJ2-6; D unresolved. Germline CDR1 SGHTA, CDR2 FQGNSA. CDR3 size: 14 residues. The V end lost 6 bases, the J end lost 2 bases, and 8 bases lay between the germline ends. The CDR3 nucleotides read TGTGCCAGCAGGCCAATGGCTGGGGCCAACGTCCTGACTTTC. Translation gives CASRPMAGANVLTF.

This clonotype was seen a few times. J is TRBJ1-2 and V is TRBV6-1; D uncertain. The CDR3 runs to 13 residues. CDR1 MNHNS and CDR2 SASEGT come from the germline V gene. The V and J ends lost 7 bases and 8 bases respectively, with 17 bases between them. In nucleotides, the CDR3 is TGTGCCAGCACCCTTTCGGATGGCAACGGCTACACCTTC. This encodes CASTLSDGNGYTF.

V usage is TRBV5-6 and J usage is TRBJ2-7, with no clear D. V was trimmed by 5 bases and J by 2 bases, leaving 17 bases between them. CDR1 is SGHDT and CDR2 is YYEEEE in the germline V gene. CDR3 length equals 15 residues. The CDR3 DNA reads as TGTGCCAGCAGATCAGACTCGGCAACCACCTACGAGCAGTACTTC. It codes for CASRSDSATTYEQYF.

The chain employs TRBV20-1 and TRBJ2-1; D is unresolved. The CDR3 is made up of 16 amino acids. Germline loops: CDR1 DFQATT, CDR2 SNEGSKA (reference sequence). V gave up 3 bases and J gave up 0 bases, with 15 bases separating them. The CDR3 coding sequence is TGCAGTGCTAGGGACCAGGCTCCGGGCTCCTACAATGAGCAGTTCTTC. It is translated as CSARDQAPGSYNEQFF.

This clonotype came up a few times. The rearrangement uses TRBV20-1 and TRBJ2-7; 8 positions match TRBD2. Germline V CDR1 and CDR2: DFQATT, SNEGSKA (reference sequence). Unmatched junction bases numbered 7, after V lost 5 bases and J lost 1 base. The CDR3 covers 14 residues. CDR3 region: CSAPSGTRSYEQYF. The CDR3, as DNA: TGCAGTGCTCCCTCCGGGACTAGATCCTACGAGCAGTACTTC.

The chain has TRBV20-1 and TRBJ2-7, with D possibly TRBD1 on 6 matching bases. The germline gives CDR1 DFQATT, CDR2 SNEGSKA (reference sequence). V shed 5 bases and J shed 0 bases, with 11 bases lying between them. The CDR3 loop spans 13 amino acids. CDR3 protein: CSADRDNSYEQYF. CDR3 DNA: TGCAGTGCTGACCGGGACAACTCCTACGAGCAGTACTTC.

Notes on this clonotype: An end of the junction differs from the germline gene, which may be a read error. The chain couples TRBV18 to TRBJ2-7; the D call may be TRBD1 or TRBD2 (5 bases each). Germline V lookup: CDR1 KGHSH, CDR2 LQKENI. CDR3 length equals 14 residues. The CDR3: CASTPGTDPYEQYF. Written as DNA, the CDR3 is TGTGCCAGCACACCGGGGACGGACCCTTACGAGCAGTACTTC.

This clonotype was observed a handful of times. This chain links TRBV5-1 with TRBJ2-3; TRBD2 might be the D (5 bases). The CDR3 length is 17 residues. V lost 4 bases and J 3 bases, leaving 21 bases between the germline ends. The germline V gene encodes CDR1 SGHRS and CDR2 YFSETQ. The CDR3 DNA reads as TGCGCCAGCAGCACTGGACTTATTTATGTTTCGACAGATACGCAGTATTTT. This encodes CASSTGLIYVSTDTQYF. The full variable domain, with the rest looked up from reference TRBV5-1 and TRBJ2-3, is KAGVTQTPRYLIKTRGQQVTLSCSPISGHRSVSWYQQTPGQGLQFLFEYFSETQRNKGNFPGRFSGRQFSNSRSEMNVSTLELGDSALYLCASSTGLIYVSTDTQYFGPGTRLTVL.

This clonotype came up a few times. The V call is TRBV5-6, the J call TRBJ2-3; D might be TRBD2 (6 bases). CDR3 length: 14 residues. Germline V gene sequence: CDR1 SGHDT, CDR2 YYEEEE. The V and J ends lost 3 bases and 2 bases respectively, with 10 bases between them. The CDR3 DNA reads TGTGCCAGCAGCTCCTGGGGGGTCACAGATACGCAGTATTTT. It encodes CASSSWGVTDTQYF.

The chain joins TRBV27 to TRBJ1-2, with TRBD1 matching 9 bases. CDR1 is MNHEY, CDR2 SMNVEV, per germline (reference sequence). Unmatched junction bases numbered 5, after V lost 8 bases and J lost 4 bases. The length of the CDR3 is 13 residues. This CDR3 is CASGTGSGYGYTF. The CDR3 DNA reads as TGTGCCAGCGGGACAGGGTCTGGCTATGGCTACACCTTC.